This T cell receptor (beta chain) was identified during a study of shared T cell receptors in the human thymus. V was trimmed by 1 base and J by 3 bases, leaving 22 bases between them. Germline V gives CDR1 SGHRS, CDR2 YFSETQ. The CDR3 is 18 amino acids. The table came from immunoSEQ multiplex PCR; TCRdb's copy has only in-frame clones and leaves some out. The table lists 720,000 or so clones, 70% to 90% of them singletons. This sample also belongs to another study, concerning human thymus T cells. This second report adds: Thymus pieces cut out during corrective heart surgery were the tissue that was used.

The chain joins TRBV5-1 to TRBJ1-1, with a tentative D call TRBD1 (5 bases). The receptor was isolated from a girl under three years old with a congenital heart defect. The specimen was thymocytes. The DNA for the CDR3 is TGCGCCAGCAGCTTGATTTACAGGACTAGGAGGATGGACACTGAAGCTTTCTTT. Its translation is CASSLIYRTRRMDTEAFF.